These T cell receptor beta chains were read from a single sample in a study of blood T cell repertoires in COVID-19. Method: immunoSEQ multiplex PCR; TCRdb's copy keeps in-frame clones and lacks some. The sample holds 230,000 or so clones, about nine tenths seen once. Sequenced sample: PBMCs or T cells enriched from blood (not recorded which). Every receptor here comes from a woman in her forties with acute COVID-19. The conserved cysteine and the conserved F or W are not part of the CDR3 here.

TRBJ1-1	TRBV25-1	ASSPQGWTEAF
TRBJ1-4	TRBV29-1	SVDGTGSNEKLF
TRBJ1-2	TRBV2	ASGRGLYGYT
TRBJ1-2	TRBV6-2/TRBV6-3	ASSYTVAHGYT
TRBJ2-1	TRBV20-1	SASMTSGAYNEQF
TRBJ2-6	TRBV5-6	ASNQDRTGNARGANVLT
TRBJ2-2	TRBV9	ASSVGTSGASGGELF
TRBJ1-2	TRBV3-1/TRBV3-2	ASSQDRGQDYGYT
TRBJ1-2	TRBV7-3	ASSPDSDYGYT
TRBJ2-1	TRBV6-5	ASSPGWNEQF
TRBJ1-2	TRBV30	AWSRQGHGYT
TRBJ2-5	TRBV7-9	ASSHPLGTGEETQY
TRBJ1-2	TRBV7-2	ASSLPSGTGYGYT
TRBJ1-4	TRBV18	ASSPPWGQGDEKLF
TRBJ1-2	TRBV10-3	AISSDREDYGYT
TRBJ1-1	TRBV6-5	ASRSGTGGFGAF
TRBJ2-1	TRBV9	ASSVDRGEQF
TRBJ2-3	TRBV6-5	ASSYGLAGDTDTQY
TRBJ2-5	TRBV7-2	ASRGPGGQETQY
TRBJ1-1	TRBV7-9	ASRRQENTEAF
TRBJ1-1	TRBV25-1	ASSRGGDLFPEAF
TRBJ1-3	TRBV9	ASSYDGSSGNTIY
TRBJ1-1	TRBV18	ASSPGGARANTEAF
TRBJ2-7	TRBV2	ASRRSYLYEQY
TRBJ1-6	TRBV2	ASREKPPLH